This entry concerns a single T cell receptor beta chain. Its antigen remains unidentified. TCRdb keeps only in-frame clones here, not all; method: immunoSEQ multiplex PCR. The sample yields 85,000 to 100,000 clones, less than 90% seen once. The sample is drawn from a study of T cell responses to AZD1222 COVID-19 vaccine. The germline V gene has CDR1 SGHDT and CDR2 YYEEEE. The CDR3 is 16 amino acids. V shed 4 bases, J shed 3 bases, and the junction held 8 bases outside the gene matches. Study results and caveats: Variant regions that are unmutated are reportedly the target of nearly half of spike-specific TCRs. Dominant CD4 TCR responses targeted spike regions 160-218 and 743-854.

The chain uses TRBV5-6 and TRBJ2-2, with 8 nucleotides matching TRBD2. The specimen was peripheral blood, collected 28 days after the second AZD1222 dose. The receptor was derived from an adult who received the AZD1222 COVID-19 vaccine. Here the CDR3 DNA reads TGTGCCAGCAGCGCCTTGAGAGCGGGGGACACCGGGGAGCTGTTTTTT. It yields the protein CASSALRAGDTGELFF.